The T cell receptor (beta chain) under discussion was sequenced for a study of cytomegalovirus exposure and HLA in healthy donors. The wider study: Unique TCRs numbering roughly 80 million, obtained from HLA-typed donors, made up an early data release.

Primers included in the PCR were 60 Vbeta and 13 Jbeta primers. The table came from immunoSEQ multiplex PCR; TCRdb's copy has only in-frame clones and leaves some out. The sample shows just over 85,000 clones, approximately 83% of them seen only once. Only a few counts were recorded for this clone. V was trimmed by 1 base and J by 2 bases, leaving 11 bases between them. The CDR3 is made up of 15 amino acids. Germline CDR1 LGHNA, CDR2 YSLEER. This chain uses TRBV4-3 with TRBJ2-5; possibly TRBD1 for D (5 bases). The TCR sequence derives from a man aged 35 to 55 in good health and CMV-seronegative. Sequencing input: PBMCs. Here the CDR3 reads CASSQGNTGQETQYF. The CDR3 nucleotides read TGCGCCAGCAGCCAAGGGAATACAGGACAAGAGACCCAGTACTTC.